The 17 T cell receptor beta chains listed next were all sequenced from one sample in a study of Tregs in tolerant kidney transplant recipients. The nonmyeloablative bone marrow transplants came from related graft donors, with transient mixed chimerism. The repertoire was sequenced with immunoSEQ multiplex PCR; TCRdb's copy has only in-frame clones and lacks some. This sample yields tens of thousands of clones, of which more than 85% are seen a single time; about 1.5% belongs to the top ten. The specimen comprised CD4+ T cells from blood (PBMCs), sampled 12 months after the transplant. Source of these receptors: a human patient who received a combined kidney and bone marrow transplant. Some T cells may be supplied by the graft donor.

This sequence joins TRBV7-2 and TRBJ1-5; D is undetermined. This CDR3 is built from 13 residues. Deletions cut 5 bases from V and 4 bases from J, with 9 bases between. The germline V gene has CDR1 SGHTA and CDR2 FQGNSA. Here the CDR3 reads CASSLVPNQPQHF. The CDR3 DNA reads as TGTGCCAGCAGCCTAGTCCCTAATCAGCCCCAGCATTTT.

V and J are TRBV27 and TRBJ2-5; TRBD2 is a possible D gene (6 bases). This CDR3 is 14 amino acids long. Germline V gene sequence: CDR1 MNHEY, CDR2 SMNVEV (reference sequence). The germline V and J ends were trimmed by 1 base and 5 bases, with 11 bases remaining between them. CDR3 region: CASSLWGVGETQYF. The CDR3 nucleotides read TGTGCCAGCAGTTTATGGGGGGTGGGGGAGACCCAGTACTTC.

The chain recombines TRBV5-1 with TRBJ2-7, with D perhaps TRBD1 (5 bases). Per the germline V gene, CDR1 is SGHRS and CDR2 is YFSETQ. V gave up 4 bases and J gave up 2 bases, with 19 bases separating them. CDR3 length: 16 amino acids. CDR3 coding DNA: TGCGCCAGCAGCCCAGGGCACGGAACGGCAACCTACGAGCAGTACTTC. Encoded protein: CASSPGHGTATYEQYF.

The CDR3 loop reads CASSIDGWDTQYF. As DNA, the CDR3 is TGTGCCAGTAGTATAGACGGGTGGGATACGCAGTATTTT. The chain is built from TRBV19 and TRBJ2-3, with D unclear. This CDR3 spans 13 amino acids. V was trimmed by 0 bases and J by 6 bases, leaving 7 bases between them. Per germline, CDR1 LNHDA and CDR2 SQIVND (reference sequence). The whole variable domain, filled in from reference TRBV19 and TRBJ2-3, reads DGGITQSPKYLFRKEGQNVTLSCEQNLNHDAMYWYRQDPGQGLRLIYYSQIVNDFQKGDIAEGYSVSREKKESFPLTVTSAQKNPTAFYLCASSIDGWDTQYFGPGTRLTVL.

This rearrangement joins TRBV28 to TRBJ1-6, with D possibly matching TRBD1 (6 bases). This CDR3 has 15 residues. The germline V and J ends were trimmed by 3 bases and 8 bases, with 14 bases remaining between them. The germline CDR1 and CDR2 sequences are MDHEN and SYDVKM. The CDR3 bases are TGTGCCAGCAGTTTTTTTCCCAAGGGGGATTCACCCCTCCACTTT. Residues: CASSFFPKGDSPLHF.

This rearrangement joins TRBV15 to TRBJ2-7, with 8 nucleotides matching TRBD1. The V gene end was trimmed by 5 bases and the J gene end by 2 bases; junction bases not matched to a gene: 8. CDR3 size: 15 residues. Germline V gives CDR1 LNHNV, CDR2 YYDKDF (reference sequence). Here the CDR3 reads CATSGQTGDPYEQYF. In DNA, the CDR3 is TGTGCCACCAGCGGACAGACAGGGGACCCCTACGAGCAGTACTTC.

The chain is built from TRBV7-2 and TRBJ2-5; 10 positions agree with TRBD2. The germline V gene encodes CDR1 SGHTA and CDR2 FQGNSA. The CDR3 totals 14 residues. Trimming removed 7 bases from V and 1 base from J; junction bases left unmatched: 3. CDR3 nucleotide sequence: TGTGCCAGCAATGAGCGGGGGGGCCAAGAGACCCAGTACTTC. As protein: CASNERGGQETQYF. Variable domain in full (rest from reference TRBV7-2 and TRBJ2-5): GAGVSQSPSNKVTEKGKDVELRCDPISGHTALYWYRQSLGQGLEFLIYFQGNSAPDKSGLPSDRFSAERTGGSVSTLTIQRTQQEDSAVYLCASNERGGQETQYFGPGTRLLVL.

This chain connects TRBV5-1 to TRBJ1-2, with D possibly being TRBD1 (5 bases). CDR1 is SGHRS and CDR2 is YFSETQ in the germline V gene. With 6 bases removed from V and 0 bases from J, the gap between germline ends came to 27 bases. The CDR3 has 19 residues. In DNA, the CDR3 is TGCGCCAGCACCCCCCTCGGATCGGGGGTCGAGGGAGCTAACTATGGCTACACCTTC. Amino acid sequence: CASTPLGSGVEGANYGYTF.

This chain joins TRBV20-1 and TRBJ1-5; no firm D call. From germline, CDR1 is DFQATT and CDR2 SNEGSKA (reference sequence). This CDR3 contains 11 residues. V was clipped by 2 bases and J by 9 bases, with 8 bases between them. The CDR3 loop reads CSARLAGPQHF. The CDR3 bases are TGCAGTGCTAGATTGGCAGGGCCCCAGCATTTT.

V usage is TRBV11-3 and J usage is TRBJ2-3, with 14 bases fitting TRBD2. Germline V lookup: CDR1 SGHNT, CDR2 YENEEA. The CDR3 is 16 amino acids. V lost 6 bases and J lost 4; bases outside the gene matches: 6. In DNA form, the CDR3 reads TGTGCCAGCAGTACCGGGACTAGCGGGAGATCAGATACGCAGTATTTT. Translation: CASSTGTSGRSDTQYF. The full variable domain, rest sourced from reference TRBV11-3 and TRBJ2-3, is EAGVVQSPRYKIIEKKQPVAFWCNPISGHNTLYWYLQNLGQGPELLIRYENEEAVDDSQLPKDRFSAERLKGVDSTLKIQPAELGDSAVYLCASSTGTSGRSDTQYFGPGTRLTVL.

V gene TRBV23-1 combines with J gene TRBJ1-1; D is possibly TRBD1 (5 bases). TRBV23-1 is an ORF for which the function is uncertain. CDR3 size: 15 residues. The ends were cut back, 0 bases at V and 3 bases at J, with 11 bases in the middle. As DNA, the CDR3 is TGCGCCAGCAGTCAATCGGGGTTCAGGGACACTGAAGCTTTCTTT. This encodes CASSQSGFRDTEAFF.

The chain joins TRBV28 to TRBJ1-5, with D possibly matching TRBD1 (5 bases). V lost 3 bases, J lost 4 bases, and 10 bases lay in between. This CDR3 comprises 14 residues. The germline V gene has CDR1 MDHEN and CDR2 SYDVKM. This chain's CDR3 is CASSFSAGNQPQHF. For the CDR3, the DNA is TGTGCCAGCAGTTTTTCGGCAGGGAATCAGCCCCAGCATTTT.

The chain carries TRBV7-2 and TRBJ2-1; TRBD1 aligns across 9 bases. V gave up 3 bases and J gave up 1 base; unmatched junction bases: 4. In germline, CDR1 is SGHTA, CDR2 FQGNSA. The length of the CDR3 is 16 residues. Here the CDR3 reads CASSFGTGLSYNEQFF. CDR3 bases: TGTGCCAGCAGCTTTGGGACAGGGCTTTCCTACAATGAGCAGTTCTTC.

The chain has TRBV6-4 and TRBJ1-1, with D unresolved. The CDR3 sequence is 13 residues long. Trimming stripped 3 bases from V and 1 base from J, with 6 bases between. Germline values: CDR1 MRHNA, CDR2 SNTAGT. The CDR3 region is CASSEQSNTEAFF. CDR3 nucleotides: TGTGCCAGCAGTGAACAGTCGAACACTGAAGCTTTCTTT.

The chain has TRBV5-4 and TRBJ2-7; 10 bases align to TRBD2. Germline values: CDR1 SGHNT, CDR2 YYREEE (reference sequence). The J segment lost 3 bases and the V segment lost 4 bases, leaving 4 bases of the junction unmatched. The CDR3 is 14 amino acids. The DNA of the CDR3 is TGTGCCAGCAGCCCAAGCGGGAGGGGCTACGAGCAGTACTTC. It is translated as CASSPSGRGYEQYF.

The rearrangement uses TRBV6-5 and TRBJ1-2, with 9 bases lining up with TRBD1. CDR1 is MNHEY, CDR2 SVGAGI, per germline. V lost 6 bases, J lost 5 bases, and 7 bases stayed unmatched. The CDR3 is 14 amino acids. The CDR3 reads CASSHRGPVYGYTF. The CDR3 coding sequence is TGTGCCAGCAGCCACAGGGGGCCGGTTTATGGCTACACCTTC.

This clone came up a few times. The CDR3 DNA reads TGTGCCAGTAGTATGCAGGGGGCTAGCACCGGGGAGCTGTTTTTT. Its protein is CASSMQGASTGELFF. The chain employs TRBV19 and TRBJ2-2; 8 nucleotides match TRBD1. The CDR3 totals 15 residues. The V gene end was trimmed by 3 bases and the J gene end by 4 bases; junction bases not matched to a gene: 4. Germline assignment: CDR1 LNHDA and CDR2 SQIVND (reference sequence).